Listed below are T cell receptor beta chains from one sample, sequenced in a study of CD8 T cells in ankylosing spondylitis. Via MiXCR, TCRdb re-called the 5' RACE reads, giving one row per CDR3 protein. There are about 160,000 distinct CDR3 sequences in the sample; approximately 16% occur only once, and approximately 7.8% lies in the top ten. The sample taken for sequencing was blood, either unsorted or a sorted T cell fraction (not recorded which). The receptors stem from a male donor with ankylosing spondylitis or in good health (not recorded which). Each CDR3 is given with its conserved first and last residue. Fields, in order: V gene, J gene, clone size, D gene, CDR3 DNA, CDR3 protein. The D gene is left open where the match is weak. A row's size may be missing; if present it is once, few, many or a size class.

TRBV6-1	TRBJ2-2	-	TRBD1	TGTGCCAGCAGTCCGACGGGACAGGGGTACACCGGGGAGCTGTTTTTT	CASSPTGQGYTGELFF
TRBV10-2	TRBJ1-1	many	TRBD1	TGCGCCAGCAGCTATCCGGGACAGGGGAACACTGAAGCTTTCTTT	CASSYPGQGNTEAFF
TRBV12-3/TRBV12-4	TRBJ1-2	many	TRBD1	TGTGCCAGCAGTCGGACAGGGGGCGGGAATGGCTACACCTTC	CASSRTGGGNGYTF
TRBV10-3	TRBJ1-4	-	-	TGTGCCATCAGTGATGGCGCCGGGGCAACTAATGAAAAACTGTTTTTT	CAISDGAGATNEKLFF
TRBV20-1	TRBJ2-7	many	-	TGCAGTGCTAGTGGTCCCCCTAAAAACTACGAGCAGTACTTC	CSASGPPKNYEQYF
TRBV20-1	TRBJ2-3	many	TRBD2	TGCAGTGCTAAGGGCGGGAGGGCGGATGGCACAGATACGCAGTATTTT	CSAKGGRADGTDTQYF
TRBV29-1	TRBJ1-1	-	TRBD1	TGCAGCGTAGACAGGGGACCCTCAGAAGCTTTCTTT	CSVDRGPSEAFF
TRBV29-1	TRBJ1-5	many	TRBD1	TGCAGCGTCCAACAGGGGGCTTTAGATCAGCCCCAGCATTTT	CSVQQGALDQPQHF
TRBV28	TRBJ1-1	-	-	TGTGCCAGCACTCTAGGAAGGATTACTGAAGCTTTCTTT	CASTLGRITEAFF
TRBV27	TRBJ2-7	-	TRBD2	TGTGCCAGCAGTTTAAAGAGGGGTGGGACTAGTTTTCTCTACGAGCAGTACTTC	CASSLKRGGTSFLYEQYF
TRBV12-3/TRBV12-4	TRBJ2-6	few	TRBD1	TGTGCCAGCAGAGCCACGGGACAGGTGATCTCTGGGGCCAACGTCCTGACTTTC	CASRATGQVISGANVLTF
TRBV12-3/TRBV12-4	TRBJ2-1	few	TRBD2	TGTGCCAGCAGTTTAGCGGGCGGGGGTGAGCAGTTCTTC	CASSLAGGGEQFF
TRBV3-1	TRBJ2-3	-	-	TGTGCCAGCAGCCAAGAAGCCCTATTCCGGGGAGGCACAGATACGCAGTATTTT	CASSQEALFRGGTDTQYF
TRBV5-1	TRBJ1-4	-	-	TGCGCCAGCAGCTTGGCCGAAACTAATGAAAAACTGTTTTTT	CASSLAETNEKLFF
TRBV2	TRBJ2-3	few	-	TGTGCCAGCAGTGAACGGCTCTATCGCCGCACAGATACGCAGTATTTT	CASSERLYRRTDTQYF
TRBV5-1	TRBJ2-7	many	-	TGCGCCAGCAGCGTCACCCAGGGCTACGAGCAGTACTTC	CASSVTQGYEQYF
TRBV15	TRBJ2-3	many	-	TGTGCCACCAGCAGAGATCAGAGAGATACGCAGTATTTT	CATSRDQRDTQYF
TRBV5-1	TRBJ2-2	many	TRBD2	TGCGCCAGCAGCGCCCGGGAGGGCAAAACCGGGGAGCTGTTTTTT	CASSAREGKTGELFF
TRBV6-5	TRBJ2-7	-	-	TGTGCCAGCAGTGCCCGACAGGTTGCGGGTTACGAGCAGTACTTC	CASSARQVAGYEQYF
TRBV10-2	TRBJ1-1	few	-	TGCGCCAGCACCGCAGGGACTGAAGCTTTCTTT	CASTAGTEAFF
TRBV3-1	TRBJ2-5	-	TRBD2	TGTGCCAGCAGCCAAGATCTAGCGGGAGTAGAGACCCAGTACTTC	CASSQDLAGVETQYF
TRBV7-9	TRBJ1-1	-	-	TGTGCCAGCAGCTTAGCGCTAAGCACTGAAGCTTTCTTT	CASSLALSTEAFF
TRBV29-1	TRBJ2-7	-	-	TGCAGCGTTGAGACAGGGACTCCTGATCCGTCGGGTACCTACGAGCAGTACTTC	CSVETGTPDPSGTYEQYF
TRBV24-1	TRBJ1-2	many	TRBD1	TGTGCCACCAGCGACCGGGACAGGGGTGACTTGCGCTACACCTTC	CATSDRDRGDLRYTF
TRBV7-3	TRBJ2-1	many	TRBD2	TGTGCCAGCAGCTCCCCCTCGGGACTAGCCAGTGAGCAGTTCTTC	CASSSPSGLASEQFF
TRBV20-1	TRBJ2-1	many	-	TGCAGTGCTAGAGGACCCGGGAGAAATGAGCAGTTCTTC	CSARGPGRNEQFF
TRBV24-1	TRBJ1-1	many	TRBD1	TGTGCCACCAGCGGGACAGGTGAAGCTTTCTTT	CATSGTGEAFF
TRBV5-1	TRBJ2-3	many	-	TGCGCCAGCAGCCCCAGGGAGGCCGGGATTGATACGCAGTATTTT	CASSPREAGIDTQYF
TRBV7-9	TRBJ1-1	few	-	TGTGCCAGCAGCTTAGGCGACCAGGGTGGAACTGAAGCTTTCTTT	CASSLGDQGGTEAFF
TRBV5-6	TRBJ1-4	-	-	TGTGCCAGCAGCTTGTTAGCTCTGGGGGCGGCTGAAAAACTGTTTTTT	CASSLLALGAAEKLFF
TRBV7-9	TRBJ2-5	-	-	TGTGCCAGCAGCTTCAAGCGTATCGAAGAGACCCAGTACTTC	CASSFKRIEETQYF
TRBV6-5	TRBJ2-4	-	TRBD2	TGTGCCAGCAGTTCGACTAGCGGGAGCTTACTAGCCAAAAACATTCAGTACTTC	CASSSTSGSLLAKNIQYF
TRBV5-5	TRBJ2-3	few	-	TGTGCCAGCAGCTTTGGGGGAGAGGATACGCAGTATTTT	CASSFGGEDTQYF
TRBV5-1	TRBJ1-5	many	-	TGCGCCAGCAGTCCGGACGGCCTCGGGCAGCCCCAGCATTTT	CASSPDGLGQPQHF
TRBV14	TRBJ1-3	many	-	TGTGCCAGCAGTAGAAACACCATATATTTT	CASSRNTIYF
TRBV5-1	TRBJ1-2	-	-	TGCGCCAGCAGCGCGCTAACAGCTAACTATGGCTACACCTTC	CASSALTANYGYTF
TRBV12-3/TRBV12-4	TRBJ2-7	-	TRBD1	TGTGCCAGCAGTCCTGGGACAGGGGTGACCTACGAGCAGTACTTC	CASSPGTGVTYEQYF
TRBV6-5	TRBJ1-1	many	-	TGTGCCAGCAGTTACACGGGACGGATGAACACTGAAGCTTTCTTT	CASSYTGRMNTEAFF
TRBV5-1	TRBJ2-2	many	-	TGCGCCAGCAGCTTGGCCAGGGAAGGCGCCGGGGAGCTGTTTTTT	CASSLAREGAGELFF
TRBV12-3/TRBV12-4	TRBJ2-2	many	-	TGTGCCAGCAGTTTACGGGGGCAAGGGTCGAACACCGGGGAGCTGTTTTTT	CASSLRGQGSNTGELFF
TRBV6-5	TRBJ1-5	few	-	TGTGCCACTAAGGCAAATAGCAATCAGCCCCAGCATTTT	CATKANSNQPQHF
TRBV29-1	TRBJ2-7	many	TRBD2	TGCAGCTATCTAGCGGGAGGGAACTACGAGCAGTACTTC	CSYLAGGNYEQYF
TRBV9	TRBJ2-7	few	-	TGTGCCAGCAGCGTAGGGATGCGGCAGGGAGGCTCCTCCGAGCAGTACTTC	CASSVGMRQGGSSEQYF
TRBV19	TRBJ1-1	-	TRBD1	TGTGCCAGTAGTATAGCCCCCGGGACAGGGACCGGGGAAGCTTTCTTT	CASSIAPGTGTGEAFF
TRBV2	TRBJ1-5	-	TRBD1	TGTGCCAGCAGTGATGGGCAGGGGGAACAGCCCCAGCATTTT	CASSDGQGEQPQHF
TRBV12-3/TRBV12-4	TRBJ1-6	-	TRBD1	TGTGCCAGCAGTAACGGGCCCCGGGACAGGGATTCACCCCTCCACTTT	CASSNGPRDRDSPLHF
TRBV6-2/TRBV6-3	TRBJ2-3	-	TRBD2	TGTGCCAGCAGTTATGTGCTAGCGGGAGAGGAAGATACGCAGTATTTT	CASSYVLAGEEDTQYF
TRBV20-1	TRBJ2-3	many	TRBD1	TGCAGTGCACCAACAGGGGTAGGGGCAGATACGCAGTATTTT	CSAPTGVGADTQYF
TRBV20-1	TRBJ2-1	-	-	TGCAGTGCTAGTTCATTCCAGACAGAGACTCTAGCTGAATCCTACAATGAGCAGTTCTTC	CSASSFQTETLAESYNEQFF
TRBV29-1	TRBJ1-1	-	-	TGCAGCGCCAGGCTCGGCCAGAACACTGAAGCTTTCTTT	CSARLGQNTEAFF
TRBV28	TRBJ1-1	-	-	TGTGCCAGCAGTTTTGCAGGGACCACTACGAACACTGAAGCTTTCTTT	CASSFAGTTTNTEAFF
TRBV29-1	TRBJ2-2	few	TRBD1	TGCAGCGTCGTCACAGGGGGCGCGCCAAGGGCCGGGGAGCTGTTTTTT	CSVVTGGAPRAGELFF
TRBV12-3/TRBV12-4	TRBJ2-1	-	-	TGTGCCAGCAGTCCAATGGGGCAGCCCCGGAATGAGCAGTTCTTC	CASSPMGQPRNEQFF
TRBV29-1	TRBJ2-1	few	-	TGCAGCGTTGAAAGTATTCTAGCGAATGAGCAGTTCTTC	CSVESILANEQFF
TRBV19	TRBJ2-1	-	TRBD2	TGTGCCAGTAGTATTCGGCTAGCGGGAGTGGTGTCCTACAATGAGCAGTTCTTC	CASSIRLAGVVSYNEQFF